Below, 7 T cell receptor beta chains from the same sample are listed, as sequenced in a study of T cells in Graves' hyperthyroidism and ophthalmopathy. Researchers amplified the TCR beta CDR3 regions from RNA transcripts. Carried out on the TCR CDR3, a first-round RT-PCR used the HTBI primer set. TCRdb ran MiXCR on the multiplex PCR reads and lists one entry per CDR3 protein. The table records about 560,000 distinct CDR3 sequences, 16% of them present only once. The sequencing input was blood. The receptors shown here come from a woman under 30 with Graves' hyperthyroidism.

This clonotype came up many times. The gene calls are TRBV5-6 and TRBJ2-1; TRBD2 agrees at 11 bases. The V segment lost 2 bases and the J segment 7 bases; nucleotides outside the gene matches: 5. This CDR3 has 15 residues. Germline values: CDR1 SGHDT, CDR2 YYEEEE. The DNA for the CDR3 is TGTGCCAGCAGCTTTAGCGGGGGGGAGGAAAATGAGCAGTTCTTC. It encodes CASSFSGGEENEQFF.

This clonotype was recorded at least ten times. In DNA, the CDR3 is TGTGCCAGCAGCAGGGGAATTGAGCAGTTCTTC. Translation gives CASSRGIEQFF. The chain links TRBV2 to TRBJ2-1; the D gene is possibly TRBD1 (6 bases). Trimming stripped 6 bases from V and 9 bases from J, with 9 bases between. This CDR3 spans 11 amino acids. Germline CDR1 and CDR2: SNHLY and FYNNEI.

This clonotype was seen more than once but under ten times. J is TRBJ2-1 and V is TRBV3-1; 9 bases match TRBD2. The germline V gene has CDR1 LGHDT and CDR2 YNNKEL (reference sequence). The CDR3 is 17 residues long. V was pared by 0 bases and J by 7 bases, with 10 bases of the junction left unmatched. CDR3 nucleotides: TGTGCCAGCAGCCAAGAAGAAACCCTAGCGGGATTGAATGAGCAGTTCTTC. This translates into CASSQEETLAGLNEQFF.

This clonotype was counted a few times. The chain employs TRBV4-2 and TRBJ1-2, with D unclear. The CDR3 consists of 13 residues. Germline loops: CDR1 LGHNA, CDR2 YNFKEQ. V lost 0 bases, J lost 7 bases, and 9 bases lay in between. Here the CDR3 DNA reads TGTGCCAGCAGCCAAGAATCCCTGTCTGGCTACACCTTC. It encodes CASSQESLSGYTF.

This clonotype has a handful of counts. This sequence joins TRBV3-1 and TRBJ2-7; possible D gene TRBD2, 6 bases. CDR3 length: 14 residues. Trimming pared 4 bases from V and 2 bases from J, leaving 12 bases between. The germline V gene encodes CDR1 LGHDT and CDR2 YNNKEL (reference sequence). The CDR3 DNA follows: TGTGCCAGCAGCCCTCCGGGGAGGACCTACGAGCAGTACTTC. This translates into CASSPPGRTYEQYF.

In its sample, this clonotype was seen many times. The CDR3 DNA is TGTGCCTTGGTTAAGTTCTTAAACACTGAAGCTTTCTTT. Translated, it gives CALVKFLNTEAFF. V and J are TRBV30 and TRBJ1-1; D is ambiguous. V lost 7 bases to trimming and J lost 2 bases, with 14 bases between them. CDR1 is GTSNPN and CDR2 is SVGIG in the germline V gene (reference sequence). The CDR3 runs to 13 residues. Variable domain in full (rest from reference TRBV30 and TRBJ1-1): SQTIHQWPATLVQPVGSPLSLECTVEGTSNPNLYWYRQAAGRGLQLLFYSVGIGQISSEVPQNLSASRPQDRQFILSSKKLLLSDSGFYLCALVKFLNTEAFFGQGTRLTVV.

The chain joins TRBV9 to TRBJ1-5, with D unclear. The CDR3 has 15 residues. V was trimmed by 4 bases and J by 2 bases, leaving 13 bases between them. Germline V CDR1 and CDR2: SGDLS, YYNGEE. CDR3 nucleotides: TGTGCCAGCAGCCTAGGCCCCGAGGGCAATCAGCCCCAGCATTTT. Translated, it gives CASSLGPEGNQPQHF.